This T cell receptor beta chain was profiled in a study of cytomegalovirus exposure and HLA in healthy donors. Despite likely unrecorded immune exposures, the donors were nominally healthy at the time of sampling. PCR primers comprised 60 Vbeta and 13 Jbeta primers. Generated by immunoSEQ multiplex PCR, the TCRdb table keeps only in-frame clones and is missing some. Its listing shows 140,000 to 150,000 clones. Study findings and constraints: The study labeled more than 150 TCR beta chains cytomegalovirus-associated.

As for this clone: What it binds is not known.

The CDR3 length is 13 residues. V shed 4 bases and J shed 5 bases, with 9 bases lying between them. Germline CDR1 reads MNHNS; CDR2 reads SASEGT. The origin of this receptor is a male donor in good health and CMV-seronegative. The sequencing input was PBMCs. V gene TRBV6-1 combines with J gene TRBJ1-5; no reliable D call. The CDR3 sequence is CASSVEGDQPQHF. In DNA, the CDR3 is TGTGCCAGCAGTGTGGAGGGAGATCAGCCCCAGCATTTT.